A single sample gave rise to the 10 T cell receptor beta chains below, sequenced in a study of Graves' ophthalmopathy and Graves' hyperthyroidism. Researchers took RNA transcripts and amplified TCR beta CDR3 regions from them. Scientists carried out first-round RT-PCR using HTBI primers and then a second-round multiplex PCR. MiXCR was run by TCRdb on the multiplex PCR reads, yielding one entry per CDR3 protein. The sample has approximately 410,000 distinct CDR3 sequences; approximately 15% are singletons. Input material: peripheral blood. The receptors shown here come from a woman aged 18-30 years with stable Graves' hyperthyroidism.

This clonotype was counted ten times or more. The chain couples TRBV6-1 to TRBJ1-6; D remains unclear. The CDR3 spans 12 residues. V was cut by 9 bases and J by 10 bases, with 13 bases left in between. Looked up from germline, CDR1 is MNHNS and CDR2 is SASEGT. The CDR3 DNA reads as TGTGCCAGTCACGCCTCGGTCTCACCCCTCCACTTT. Amino acid sequence: CASHASVSPLHF.

This clonotype was found a few times. This may be a read error, as it is one base from a much larger clone. This rearrangement joins TRBV11-2 to TRBJ2-2; D gene uncertain. The V and J ends lost 2 bases and 7 bases respectively, with 2 bases between them. This CDR3 region has 11 residues. Germline CDR1 SGHAT, CDR2 FQNNGV. The CDR3 DNA is TGTGCCAGCAGCTTATACGGGGAGCTGTTTTTT. It translates to CASSLYGELFF.

This clonotype was found a few times. The CDR3 loop reads CASSIAAGDRGGEQYF. CDR3 bases: TGTGCCAGTAGTATAGCCGCCGGGGACAGGGGGGGCGAGCAGTACTTC. This chain uses TRBV19 with TRBJ2-7, with 11 bases lining up with TRBD1. J was trimmed by 6 bases and V by 1 base; bases with no gene match: 8. The CDR3 loop spans 16 amino acids. CDR1 and CDR2 from the germline V gene are LNHDA and SQIVND (reference sequence).

V and J are TRBV6-5 and TRBJ2-7, with D hard to call. The CDR3 length is 16 residues. Germline V lookup: CDR1 MNHEY, CDR2 SVGAGI. V was trimmed by 0 bases and J by 0 bases, leaving 12 bases between them. For the CDR3, the DNA is TGTGCCAGCAGTTACTCGAAAGGGTTCAGCTCCTACGAGCAGTACTTC. Its protein is CASSYSKGFSSYEQYF.

This clonotype occurred a few times. A clone one base away is much larger, so this may be a read error. The CDR3 coding sequence is TGTGCCACCAATGACGACAGGGGATTAAACACCACATATTTT. As protein: CATNDDRGLNTTYF. V gene TRBV6-1 combines with J gene TRBJ1-3; 8 bases agree with TRBD1. The CDR3 sequence is 14 residues long. Per the germline V gene, CDR1 is MNHNS and CDR2 is SASEGT.

This clonotype was counted many times. The chain carries TRBV13 and TRBJ2-3; 12 nucleotides match TRBD2. Trimming at V came to 4 bases and at J to 6 bases, leaving 17 bases not matched to a gene. Germline-derived CDR1 and CDR2 are PRHDT and FYEKMQ (reference sequence). The CDR3 is made up of 19 amino acids. The CDR3 nucleotides are TGTGCCAGCAGCTCGACTAGCGGGGGAGCAGCCCCTGCGGGGGATACGCAGTATTTT. Protein product: CASSSTSGGAAPAGDTQYF.

This clonotype was counted ten times or more. V and J are TRBV6-5 and TRBJ1-1, with D maybe TRBD1 (6 bases). Per the germline V gene, CDR1 is MNHEY and CDR2 is SVGAGI. The V gene lost 2 bases and the J gene lost 11 bases, with 18 bases spanning the gap. The CDR3 consists of 14 residues. The CDR3 is CASSYREGRGRAFF. The DNA for the CDR3 is TGTGCCAGCAGTTACCGAGAGGGCAGGGGACGGGCTTTCTTT.

This clonotype was seen at least ten times. The chain has TRBV19 and TRBJ1-1; D uncertain. Trimming took off 3 bases at V and 3 bases at J, with 8 bases between the two ends. This CDR3 is built from 13 residues. The germline V gene encodes CDR1 LNHDA and CDR2 SQIVND (reference sequence). The CDR3 DNA reads as TGTGCCAGTAGTATCATCCGGGACACTGAAGCTTTCTTT. It is translated as CASSIIRDTEAFF.

This clonotype was picked up many times. This chain links TRBV27 with TRBJ1-2, with D possibly matching TRBD1 (6 bases). CDR3 size: 13 residues. Trimming cost V 5 bases and J 2 bases, with 9 bases left between them. Germline values: CDR1 MNHEY, CDR2 SMNVEV (reference sequence). CDR3 bases: TGTGCCAGCAGTGCTCAGGGGAACTATGGCTACACCTTC. As protein: CASSAQGNYGYTF.

The V call is TRBV19, the J call TRBJ2-7, with 9 bases identical to TRBD1. The CDR3 consists of 14 residues. Germline lookup yields CDR1 LNHDA and CDR2 SQIVND (reference sequence). The CDR3 is CSNSQRTGAYEQYF. CDR3 bases: TGTTCCAATAGTCAACGGACAGGGGCCTACGAGCAGTACTTC.